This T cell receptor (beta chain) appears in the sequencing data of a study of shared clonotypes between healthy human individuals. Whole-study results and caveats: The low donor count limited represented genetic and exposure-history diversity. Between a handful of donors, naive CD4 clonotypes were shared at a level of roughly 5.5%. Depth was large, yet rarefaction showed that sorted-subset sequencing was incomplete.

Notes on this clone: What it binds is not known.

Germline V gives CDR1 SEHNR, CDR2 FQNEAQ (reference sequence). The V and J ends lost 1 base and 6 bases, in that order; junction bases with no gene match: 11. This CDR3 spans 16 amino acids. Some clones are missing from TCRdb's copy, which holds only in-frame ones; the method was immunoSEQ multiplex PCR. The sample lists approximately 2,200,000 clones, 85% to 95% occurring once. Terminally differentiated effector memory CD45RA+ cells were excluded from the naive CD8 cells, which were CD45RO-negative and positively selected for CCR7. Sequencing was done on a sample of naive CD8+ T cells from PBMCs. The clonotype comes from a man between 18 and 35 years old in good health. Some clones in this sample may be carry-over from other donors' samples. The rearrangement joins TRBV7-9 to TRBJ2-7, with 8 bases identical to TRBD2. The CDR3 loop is CASSLGPGLGTGEQYF. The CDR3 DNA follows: TGTGCCAGCAGCTTAGGGCCGGGACTAGGAACAGGCGAGCAGTACTTC.